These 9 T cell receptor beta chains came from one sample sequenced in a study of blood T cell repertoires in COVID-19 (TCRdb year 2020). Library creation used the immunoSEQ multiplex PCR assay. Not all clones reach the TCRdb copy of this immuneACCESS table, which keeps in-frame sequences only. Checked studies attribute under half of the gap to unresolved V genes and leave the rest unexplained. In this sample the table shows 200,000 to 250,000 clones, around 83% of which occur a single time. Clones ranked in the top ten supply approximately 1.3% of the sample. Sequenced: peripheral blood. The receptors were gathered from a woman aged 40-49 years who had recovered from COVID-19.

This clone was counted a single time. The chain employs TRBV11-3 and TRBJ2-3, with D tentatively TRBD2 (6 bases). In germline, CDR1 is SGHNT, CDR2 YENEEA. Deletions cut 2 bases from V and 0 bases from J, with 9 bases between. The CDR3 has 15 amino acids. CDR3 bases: TGTGCCAGCAGCTTAACCGGGACTAGCACAGATACGCAGTATTTT. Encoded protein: CASSLTGTSTDTQYF.

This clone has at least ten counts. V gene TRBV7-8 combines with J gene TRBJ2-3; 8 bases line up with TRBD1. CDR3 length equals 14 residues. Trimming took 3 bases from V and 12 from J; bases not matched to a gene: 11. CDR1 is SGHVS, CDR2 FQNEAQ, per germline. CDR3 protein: CASSFRSAGGGQYF. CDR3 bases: TGTGCCAGCAGCTTTAGGTCTGCAGGGGGCGGTCAGTATTTT.

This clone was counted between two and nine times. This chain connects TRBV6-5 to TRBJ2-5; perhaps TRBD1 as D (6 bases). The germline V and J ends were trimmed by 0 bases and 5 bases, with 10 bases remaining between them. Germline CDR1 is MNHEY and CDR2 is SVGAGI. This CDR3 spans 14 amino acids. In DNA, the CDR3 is TGTGCCAGCAGTTACTCATCAGGGGAGGAGACCCAGTACTTC. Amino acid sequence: CASSYSSGEETQYF.

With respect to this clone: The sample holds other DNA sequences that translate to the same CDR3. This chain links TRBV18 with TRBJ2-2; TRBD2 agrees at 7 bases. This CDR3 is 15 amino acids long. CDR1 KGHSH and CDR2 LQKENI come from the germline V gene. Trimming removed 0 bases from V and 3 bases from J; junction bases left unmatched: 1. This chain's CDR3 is CASSPPGGDTGELFF. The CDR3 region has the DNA TGTGCCAGCTCACCACCGGGAGGGGACACCGGGGAGCTGTTTTTT.

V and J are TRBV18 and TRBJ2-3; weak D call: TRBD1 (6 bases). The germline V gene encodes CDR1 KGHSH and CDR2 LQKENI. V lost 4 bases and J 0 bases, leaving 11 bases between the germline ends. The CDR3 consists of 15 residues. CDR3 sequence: CASSLRQGSTDTQYF. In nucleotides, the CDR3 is TGTGCCAGCTCACTCAGGCAGGGGAGCACAGATACGCAGTATTTT. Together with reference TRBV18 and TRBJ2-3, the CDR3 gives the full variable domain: NAGVMQNPRHLVRRRGQEARLRCSPMKGHSHVYWYRQLPEEGLKFMVYLQKENIIDESGMPKERFSAEFPKEGPSILRIQQVVRGDSAAYFCASSLRQGSTDTQYFGPGTRLTVL.

The CDR3 loop reads CASSQLANTIYF. CDR3 bases: TGTGCCAGCAGCCAACTAGCAAACACCATATATTTT. The chain has TRBV4-2 and TRBJ1-3; D remains ambiguous. Between the trimmed V and J ends, which lost 2 bases and 6 bases, there was a span of 5 bases. CDR3 length: 12 residues. Germline CDR1 is LGHNA and CDR2 is YNFKEQ.

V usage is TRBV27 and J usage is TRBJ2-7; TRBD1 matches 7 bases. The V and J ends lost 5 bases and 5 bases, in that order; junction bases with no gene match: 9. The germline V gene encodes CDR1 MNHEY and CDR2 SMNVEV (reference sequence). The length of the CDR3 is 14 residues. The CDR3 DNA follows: TGTGCCAGCAGTGCCCGACAGGGTAACAACGAGCAGTACTTC. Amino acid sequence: CASSARQGNNEQYF.

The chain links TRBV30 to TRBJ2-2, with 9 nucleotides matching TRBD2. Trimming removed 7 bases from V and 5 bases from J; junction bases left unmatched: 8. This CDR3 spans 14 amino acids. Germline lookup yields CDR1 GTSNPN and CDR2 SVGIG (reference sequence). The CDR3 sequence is CAFERGATTGELFF. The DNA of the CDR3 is TGTGCCTTTGAGCGGGGGGCTACAACCGGGGAGCTGTTTTTT.

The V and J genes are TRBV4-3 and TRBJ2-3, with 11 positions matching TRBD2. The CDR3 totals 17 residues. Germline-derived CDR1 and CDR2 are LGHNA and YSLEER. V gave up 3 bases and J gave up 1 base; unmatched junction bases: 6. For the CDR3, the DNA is TGCGCCAGCAGCCAGGAACTAGCGGGGGCGGGCACAGATACGCAGTATTTT. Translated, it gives CASSQELAGAGTDTQYF.